Described below is a single T cell receptor beta chain sequence and its context. This sample stems from a study of CD8+ T cells in alopecia areata. Sequencing relied on a cDNA template that was reverse transcribed from extracted RNA. Profiled with immunoSEQ multiplex PCR; TCRdb holds only in-frame clones, not every one. The sample holds fewer than 250,000 clones, less than 70% seen once. The V and J ends lost 3 bases and 0 bases respectively, with 12 bases between them. Germline assignment: CDR1 SNHLY and CDR2 FYNNEI. The CDR3 runs to 16 residues. Treatment noted: oral pan-JAK inhibitor, 5-10 mg twice daily.

The source was CD4+ T cells sorted from blood, collected at week 49, from a patient treated with tofacitinib. This TCR was sampled from a human donor with alopecia areata. The chain uses TRBV2 and TRBJ1-3; no firm D call. The CDR3 protein is CASSDFPQDSGNTIYF. The DNA for the CDR3 is TGTGCCAGCAGTGATTTCCCTCAGGACTCTGGAAACACCATATATTTT. The full variable domain, its missing parts supplied by reference TRBV2 and TRBJ1-3, is EPEVTQTPSHQVTQMGQEVILRCVPISNHLYFYWYRQILGQKVEFLVSFYNNEISEKSEIFDDQFSVERPDGSNFTLKIRSTKLEDSAMYFCASSDFPQDSGNTIYFGEGSWLTVV.